One sample yielded the 4 T cell receptor beta chains listed below, sequenced in a study of technical replicates of blood from a few donors. Only in-frame clones appear in the TCRdb table, and some are missing; sequencing was by immunoSEQ multiplex PCR. Seen here are 82,000 or so clones, under 96% observed once, and the top ten hold 0.37%. The sample consisted of T cells isolated from PBMCs. The receptors originated from a human donor in good health.

The chain uses TRBV19 and TRBJ1-1, with TRBD1 matching 8 bases. Germline-derived CDR1 and CDR2 are LNHDA and SQIVND (reference sequence). This CDR3 comprises 15 residues. Trimming took 8 bases from V and 3 from J; bases not matched to a gene: 11. CDR3 coding DNA: TGTGCCAGTTGTCCCCGGACAGGGAAGTACACTGAAGCTTTCTTT. The encoded protein is CASCPRTGKYTEAFF.

J is TRBJ2-7 and V is TRBV29-1, with TRBD1 matching over 8 bases. The length of the CDR3 is 14 residues. J gave up 3 bases and V 7 bases, and 11 bases lay outside the gene matches. CDR1 is SQVTM, CDR2 ANQGSEA, per germline. The DNA for the CDR3 is TGCAGCGCTCACTCACCGGGACAGGACTACGAGCAGTACTTC. Protein sequence: CSAHSPGQDYEQYF.

CDR3 coding DNA: TGTGCCATCAGTGAGTCGATGGGGACACCGGTATCGCCCCAGCATTTT. Translation gives CAISESMGTPVSPQHF. V gene TRBV10-3 combines with J gene TRBJ1-5; a weak D match, TRBD1 (6 bases). Trimming left V 0 bases short and J 9 bases short, with 18 bases between. The germline CDR1 and CDR2 sequences are ENHRY and SYGVKD. The CDR3 covers 16 residues.

The V call is TRBV19, the J call TRBJ1-2, with D uncertain. CDR1 is LNHDA, CDR2 SQIVND, per germline (reference sequence). This CDR3 comprises 11 residues. V shed 6 bases and J shed 4 bases, with 6 bases lying between them. Written as DNA, the CDR3 is TGTGCCAGTAGGTCGGGCTATGGCTACACCTTC. Residues: CASRSGYGYTF.